One sample yielded the 16 T cell receptor beta chains listed below, sequenced in a study of breast tumors, draining lymph nodes, adjacent tissues. Each CDR3 protein gets one entry after TCRdb re-called the multiplex PCR reads with MiXCR. The sample has approximately 22,000 distinct CDR3 sequences, about two thirds seen once; the top ten hold 15% to 20%. The source material was tumor-adjacent breast tissue. These receptors were collected from a female donor with breast cancer. Some clones in this sample may be carry-over from other donors' samples.

This chain uses TRBV5-6 with TRBJ2-5; TRBD2 agrees at 7 bases. This CDR3 region has 16 residues. Germline loops: CDR1 SGHDT, CDR2 YYEEEE. J was trimmed by 4 bases and V by 4 bases; bases with no gene match: 13. CDR3 nucleotides: TGTGCCAGCAGCCTGGGGGGGGGAGCACGGGGAGAGACCCAGTACTTC. It translates to CASSLGGGARGETQYF.

The chain links TRBV7-9 to TRBJ2-7, with 9 bases that match TRBD1. V was clipped by 6 bases and J by 6 bases; unmatched bases: 3. The germline V gene has CDR1 SEHNR and CDR2 FQNEAQ (reference sequence). This CDR3 spans 12 amino acids. The CDR3 sequence is CASRKTGGEQYF. CDR3 DNA: TGTGCCAGCAGGAAGACAGGGGGCGAGCAGTACTTC.

The sample holds many counts of this clonotype. V gene TRBV20-1 combines with J gene TRBJ1-1, with D perhaps matching TRBD1 (5 bases). The CDR3 has 12 amino acids. The V and J ends lost 6 bases and 5 bases respectively, with 13 bases between them. Germline assignment: CDR1 DFQATT and CDR2 SNEGSKA (reference sequence). Here the CDR3 DNA reads TGCAGTGCGGGGGTATCGGGGACTGAAGCTTTCTTT. Translating gives CSAGVSGTEAFF.

This clonotype has at least ten counts. The rearrangement uses TRBV19 and TRBJ1-5; TRBD1 matches at 7 bases. Trimming removed 2 bases from V and 5 bases from J; junction bases left unmatched: 3. The V gene's germline CDR1 is LNHDA and CDR2 SQIVND (reference sequence). The CDR3 consists of 14 residues. The CDR3: CASSIKGADQPQHF. The CDR3 DNA sequence: TGTGCCAGTAGTATAAAGGGGGCGGATCAGCCCCAGCATTTT.

Concerning this clonotype: A read error may produce the germline difference seen at one junction end. The chain links TRBV7-9 to TRBJ2-5, with a possible D match to TRBD2 (6 bases). This CDR3 spans 15 amino acids. The germline V gene encodes CDR1 SEHNR and CDR2 FQNEAQ (reference sequence). CDR3 DNA: TGTGCCAGCAGTTTAGAGGGGCGGGACGCCAATGAGCAGTTGTTC. Amino acids: CASSLEGRDANEQLF.

CDR3 sequence reads: CASSQDEGSHGYTF. CDR3 DNA: TGTGCCAGCAGCCAAGATGAGGGGTCTCATGGCTACACCTTC. This rearrangement joins TRBV3-1 to TRBJ1-2; maybe TRBD1 (5 bases). The germline CDR1 and CDR2 sequences are LGHDT and YNNKEL (reference sequence). CDR3 size: 14 residues. V was pared by 0 bases and J by 6 bases, with 11 bases between.

V is TRBV4-1 and J is TRBJ2-3; no definite D call. Germline lookup yields CDR1 MGHRA and CDR2 YSYEKL. The CDR3 length is 17 residues. V dropped 0 bases and J dropped 2 bases, with 15 bases sitting between them. The CDR3 loop reads CASSQDNAGGITDTQYF. CDR3 DNA: TGCGCCAGCAGCCAAGATAACGCAGGCGGTATCACAGATACGCAGTATTTT.

This clonotype qualifies as medium-sized (0.01 to 0.1%). The V and J genes are TRBV15 and TRBJ1-5; D remains unclear. Germline CDR1 is LNHNV and CDR2 is YYDKDF (reference sequence). V dropped 2 bases and J dropped 3 bases, with 14 bases sitting between them. The CDR3 is made up of 16 amino acids. CDR3 DNA: TGTGCCACCAGCAGAAGATCCCGGGCTCCCAATCAGCCCCAGCATTTT. It yields the protein CATSRRSRAPNQPQHF.

The V gene is TRBV2, the J gene TRBJ2-1, with TRBD2 matching 11 bases. V shed 3 bases and J 2 bases; nucleotides not matched to a gene: 9. CDR1 SNHLY and CDR2 FYNNEI come from the germline V gene. The CDR3 has 18 amino acids. The CDR3 region has the DNA TGTGCCAGCAGTGAGAGGCCTAGCGGGGGGTTCGCCTACAATGAGCAGTTCTTC. Amino acid sequence: CASSERPSGGFAYNEQFF.

This clonotype is deemed medium-sized. The rearrangement links TRBV6-1 to TRBJ2-7, with 8 bases fitting TRBD1. CDR3 length: 14 amino acids. Germline assignment: CDR1 MNHNS and CDR2 SASEGT. V was pared by 0 bases and J by 2 bases, with 0 bases of the junction left unmatched. CDR3 in DNA: TGTGCCAGCAGTGAAGCCAGGGGGCCCTACGAGCAGTACTTC. Translation: CASSEARGPYEQYF.

The rearrangement joins TRBV2 to TRBJ2-7; 9 bases are shared with TRBD2. V was clipped by 6 bases and J by 1 base; unmatched bases: 4. Per germline, CDR1 SNHLY and CDR2 FYNNEI. The CDR3 is made up of 14 amino acids. CDR3 in DNA: TGTGCCAGCAGACCAAGCGGGGGGTCCTACGAGCAGTACTTC. Translating gives CASRPSGGSYEQYF.

This clonotype was seen at least ten times. This rearrangement joins TRBV19 to TRBJ2-7; 7 nucleotides align to TRBD1. The CDR3 loop spans 15 amino acids. The germline CDR1 and CDR2 sequences are LNHDA and SQIVND (reference sequence). Trimming cost V 2 bases and J 0 bases; bases outside gene matches: 4. The CDR3 nucleotides are TGTGCCAGTAGTATATCCGGGACAGTCTCCTACGAGCAGTACTTC. Its translation: CASSISGTVSYEQYF.

This clonotype was seen at least ten times. The chain couples TRBV6-1 to TRBJ2-7, with D perhaps assigned TRBD1 or TRBD2 (5 bases each). The CDR3 contains 15 residues. Germline V gene data show CDR1 as MNHNS and CDR2 as SASEGT. Trimming took 6 bases from V and 0 from J, leaving 15 bases between them. This chain's CDR3 is CASSPGTATSYEQYF. The CDR3 DNA is TGTGCCAGCAGCCCCGGGACCGCCACCTCCTACGAGCAGTACTTC.

This clonotype is medium-sized (0.01 to 0.1%) by share. The chain joins TRBV9 to TRBJ1-3, with D possibly TRBD1 on 5 matching bases. Trimming left V 4 bases short and J 0 bases short, with 11 bases between. Germline V CDR1 and CDR2: SGDLS, YYNGEE. The CDR3 covers 15 residues. This CDR3 is CASSLLDSSGNTIYF. DNA of the CDR3: TGTGCCAGCAGCCTCCTCGACAGCTCTGGAAACACCATATATTTT.

The gene calls are TRBV20-1 and TRBJ1-5, with D possibly being TRBD1 (6 bases). The V gene lost 3 bases and the J gene lost 4 bases, with 16 bases spanning the gap. Germline assignment: CDR1 DFQATT and CDR2 SNEGSKA (reference sequence). CDR3 size: 15 residues. The CDR3 region is CSASRLDSKNQPQHF. The DNA for the CDR3 is TGCAGTGCTAGCCGGCTGGACAGCAAGAATCAGCCCCAGCATTTT.

Notes on this clonotype: A read error may account for a junction end that differs from germline. The chain combines TRBV7-2 with TRBJ1-6; TRBD1 matches 7 bases. The CDR3 is 14 amino acids. In germline, CDR1 is SGHTA, CDR2 FQGNSA. DNA of the CDR3: TGTGCCAGCAGCCCGCGGGACAGAGATAATTCACCCCTCTTT. Translation: CASSPRDRDNSPLF.